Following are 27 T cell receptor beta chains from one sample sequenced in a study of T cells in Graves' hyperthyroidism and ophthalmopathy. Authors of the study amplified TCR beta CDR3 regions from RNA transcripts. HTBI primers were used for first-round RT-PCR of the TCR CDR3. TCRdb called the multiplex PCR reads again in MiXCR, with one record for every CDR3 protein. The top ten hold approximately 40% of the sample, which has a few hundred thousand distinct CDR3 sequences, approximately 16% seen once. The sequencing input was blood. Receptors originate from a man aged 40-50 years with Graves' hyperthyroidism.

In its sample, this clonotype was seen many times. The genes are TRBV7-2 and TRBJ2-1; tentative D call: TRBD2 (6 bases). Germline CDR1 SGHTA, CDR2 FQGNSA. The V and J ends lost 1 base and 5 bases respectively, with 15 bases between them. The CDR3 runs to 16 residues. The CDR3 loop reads CASSLGGFRGDNEQFF. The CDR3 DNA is TGTGCCAGCAGCTTAGGGGGGTTCCGCGGGGACAATGAGCAGTTCTTC.

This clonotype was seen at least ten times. The CDR3 DNA reads as TGCAGTGCTAGTGCAGGGGGCGTCTATGGCTACACCTTC. This sequence encodes CSASAGGVYGYTF. The genes are TRBV20-1 and TRBJ1-2; TRBD1 aligns across 8 bases. V shed 3 bases, J shed 4 bases, and the junction held 4 bases outside the gene matches. Germline V lookup: CDR1 DFQATT, CDR2 SNEGSKA (reference sequence). The CDR3 has 13 residues.

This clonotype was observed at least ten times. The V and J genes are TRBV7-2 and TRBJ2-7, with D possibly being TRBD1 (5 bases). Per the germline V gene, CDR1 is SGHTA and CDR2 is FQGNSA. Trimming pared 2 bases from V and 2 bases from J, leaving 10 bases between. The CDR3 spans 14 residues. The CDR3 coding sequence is TGTGCCAGCAGCTTAAGAGTGGGGCCCTACGAGCAGTACTTC. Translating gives CASSLRVGPYEQYF.

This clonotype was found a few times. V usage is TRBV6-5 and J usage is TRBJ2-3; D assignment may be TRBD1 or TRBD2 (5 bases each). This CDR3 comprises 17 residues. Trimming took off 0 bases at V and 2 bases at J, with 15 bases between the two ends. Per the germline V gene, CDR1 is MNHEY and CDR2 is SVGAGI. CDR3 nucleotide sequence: TGTGCCAGCAGTTACTCCGAAGACGGGGCCCACACAGATACGCAGTATTTT. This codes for CASSYSEDGAHTDTQYF.

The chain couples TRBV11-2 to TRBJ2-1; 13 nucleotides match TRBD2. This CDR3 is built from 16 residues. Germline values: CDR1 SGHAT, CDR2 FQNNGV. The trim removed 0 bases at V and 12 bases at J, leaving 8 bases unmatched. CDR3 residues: CASSLDLGLAGQGQFF. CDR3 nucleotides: TGTGCCAGCAGCTTAGATCTGGGACTAGCGGGACAAGGGCAGTTCTTC.

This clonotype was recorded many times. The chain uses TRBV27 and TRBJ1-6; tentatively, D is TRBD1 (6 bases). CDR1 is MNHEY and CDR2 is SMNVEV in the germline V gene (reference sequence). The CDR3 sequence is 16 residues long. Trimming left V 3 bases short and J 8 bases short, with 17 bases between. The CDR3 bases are TGTGCCAGCAGTTTGAACAGGGTCTCCGGGGATTCACCCCTCCACTTT. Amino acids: CASSLNRVSGDSPLHF.

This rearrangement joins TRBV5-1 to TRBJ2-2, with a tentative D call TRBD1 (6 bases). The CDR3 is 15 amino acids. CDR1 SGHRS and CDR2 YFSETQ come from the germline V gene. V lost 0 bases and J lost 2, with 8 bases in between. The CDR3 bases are TGCGCCAGCAGCTTGGCCGGGACAAACACCGGGGAGCTGTTTTTT. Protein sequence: CASSLAGTNTGELFF.

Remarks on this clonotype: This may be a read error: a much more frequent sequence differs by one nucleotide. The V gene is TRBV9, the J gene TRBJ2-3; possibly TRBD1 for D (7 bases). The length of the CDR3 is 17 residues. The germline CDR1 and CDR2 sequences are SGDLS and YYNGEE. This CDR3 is CASSAEVGTAGTHTQYF. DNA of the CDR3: TGTGCCAGCAGCGCCGAGGTGGGGACAGCGGGCACACATACGCAGTATTTT.

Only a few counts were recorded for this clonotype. CDR3 in DNA: TGTGCCAGCAGTGGACGGGGACAGGGGCTGTGGGGGGCCAACGTCCTGACTTTC. Translated, it gives CASSGRGQGLWGANVLTF. V is TRBV27 and J is TRBJ2-6, with 10 bases matching TRBD1. Germline lookup yields CDR1 MNHEY and CDR2 SMNVEV (reference sequence). CDR3 length: 18 residues. With V trimmed by 5 bases and J by 4 bases, 11 bases remained unmatched.

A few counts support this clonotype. The CDR3 region has the DNA TGCGCCAGCAGCCAAGTGTGGACAGGTTCTCATGGCTACACCTTC. Translating it yields CASSQVWTGSHGYTF. The chain carries TRBV4-1 and TRBJ1-2; 7 nucleotides line up with TRBD1. CDR3 length: 15 amino acids. CDR1 MGHRA and CDR2 YSYEKL come from the germline V gene. Trimming removed 1 base from V and 6 bases from J; junction bases left unmatched: 8.

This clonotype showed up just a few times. Here the CDR3 reads CASSQEGSGNTIYF. The CDR3 DNA sequence: TGCGCCAGCAGCCAAGAAGGTTCTGGAAACACCATATATTTT. V usage is TRBV4-1 and J usage is TRBJ1-3; no clear D. V shed 0 bases and J shed 1 base, with 4 bases lying between them. The CDR3 extends over 14 amino acids. Germline CDR1 MGHRA, CDR2 YSYEKL.

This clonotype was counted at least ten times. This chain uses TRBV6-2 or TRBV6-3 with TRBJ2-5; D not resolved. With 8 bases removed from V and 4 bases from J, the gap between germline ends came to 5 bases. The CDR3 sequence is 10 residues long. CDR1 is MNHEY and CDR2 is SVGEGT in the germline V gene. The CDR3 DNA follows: TGTGCCAGCCGAAGAGAGACCCAGTACTTC. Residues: CASRRETQYF.

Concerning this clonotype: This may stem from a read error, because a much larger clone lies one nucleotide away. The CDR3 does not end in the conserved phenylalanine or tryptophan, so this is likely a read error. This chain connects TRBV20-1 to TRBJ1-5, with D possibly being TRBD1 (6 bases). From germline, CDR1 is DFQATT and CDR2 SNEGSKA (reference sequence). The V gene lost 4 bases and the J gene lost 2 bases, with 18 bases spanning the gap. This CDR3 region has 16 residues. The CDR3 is CSATPSAGGRNQPQHS. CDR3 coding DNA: TGCAGTGCTACCCCCTCAGCTGGGGGGCGCAATCAGCCCCAGCATTCT.

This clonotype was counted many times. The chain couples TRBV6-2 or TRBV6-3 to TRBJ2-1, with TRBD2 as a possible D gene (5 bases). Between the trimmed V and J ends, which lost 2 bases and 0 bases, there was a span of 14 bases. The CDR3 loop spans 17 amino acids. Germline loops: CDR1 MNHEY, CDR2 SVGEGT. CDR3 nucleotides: TGTGCCAGCAGTTACACGCGAGGGTTGAGCTCCTACAATGAGCAGTTCTTC. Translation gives CASSYTRGLSSYNEQFF.

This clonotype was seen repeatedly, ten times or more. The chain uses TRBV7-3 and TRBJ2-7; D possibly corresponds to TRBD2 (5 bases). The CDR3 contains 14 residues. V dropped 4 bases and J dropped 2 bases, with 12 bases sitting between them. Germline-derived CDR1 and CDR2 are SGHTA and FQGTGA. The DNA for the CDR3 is TGTGCCAGCAGCTCCGGGGATCGAACCTACGAGCAGTACTTC. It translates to CASSSGDRTYEQYF.

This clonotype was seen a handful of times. CDR3 nucleotide sequence: TGTGCCAGCACCCACCGATTCTACGAGCAGTACTTC. Amino acids: CASTHRFYEQYF. V and J are TRBV6-1 and TRBJ2-7; no definite D call. The length of the CDR3 is 12 residues. V was shortened by 7 bases and J by 3 bases, with 10 bases between the two germline ends. CDR1 and CDR2 from the germline V gene are MNHNS and SASEGT.

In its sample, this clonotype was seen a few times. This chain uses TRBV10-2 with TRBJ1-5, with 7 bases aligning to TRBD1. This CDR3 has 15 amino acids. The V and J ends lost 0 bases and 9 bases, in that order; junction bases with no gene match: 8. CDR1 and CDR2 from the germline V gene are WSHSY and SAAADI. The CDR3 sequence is CASSESISGGRPQHF. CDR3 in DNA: TGCGCCAGCAGTGAGTCGATATCAGGGGGGCGGCCCCAGCATTTT.

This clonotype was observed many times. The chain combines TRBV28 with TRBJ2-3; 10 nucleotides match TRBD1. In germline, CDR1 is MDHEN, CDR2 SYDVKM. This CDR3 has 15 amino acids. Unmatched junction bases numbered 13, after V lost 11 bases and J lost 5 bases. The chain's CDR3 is CAFSGAGQGRDTQYF. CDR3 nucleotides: TGTGCCTTTAGTGGTGCGGGACAGGGGAGAGATACGCAGTATTTT.

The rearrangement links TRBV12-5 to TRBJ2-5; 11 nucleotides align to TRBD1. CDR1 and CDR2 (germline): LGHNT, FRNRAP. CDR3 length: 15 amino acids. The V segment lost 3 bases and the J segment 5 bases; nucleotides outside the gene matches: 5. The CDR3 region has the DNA TGTGCTAGTGGTTTAGGGACAGGGGGTAGCGAGACCCAGTACTTC. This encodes CASGLGTGGSETQYF.

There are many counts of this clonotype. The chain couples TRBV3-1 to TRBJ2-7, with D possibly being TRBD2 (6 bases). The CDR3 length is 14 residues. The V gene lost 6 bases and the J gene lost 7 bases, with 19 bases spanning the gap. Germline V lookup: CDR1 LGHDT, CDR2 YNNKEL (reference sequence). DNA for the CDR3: TGTGCCAGCAGTCCCCCGGAGGGGACGGGGGAGCAGTACTTC. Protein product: CASSPPEGTGEQYF.

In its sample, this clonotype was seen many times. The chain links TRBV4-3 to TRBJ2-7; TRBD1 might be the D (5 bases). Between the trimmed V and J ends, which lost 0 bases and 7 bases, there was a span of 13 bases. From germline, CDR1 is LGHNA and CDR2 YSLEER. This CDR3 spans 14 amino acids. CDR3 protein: CASSQDAAGLEQYF. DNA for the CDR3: TGCGCCAGCAGCCAAGATGCGGCAGGGTTGGAGCAGTACTTC.

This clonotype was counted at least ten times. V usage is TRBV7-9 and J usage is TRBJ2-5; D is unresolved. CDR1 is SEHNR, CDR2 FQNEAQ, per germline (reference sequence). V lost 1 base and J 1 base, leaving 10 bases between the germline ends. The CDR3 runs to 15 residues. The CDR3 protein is CASSLGRQLQETQYF. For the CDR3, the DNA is TGTGCCAGCAGCTTAGGTCGGCAACTCCAAGAGACCCAGTACTTC.

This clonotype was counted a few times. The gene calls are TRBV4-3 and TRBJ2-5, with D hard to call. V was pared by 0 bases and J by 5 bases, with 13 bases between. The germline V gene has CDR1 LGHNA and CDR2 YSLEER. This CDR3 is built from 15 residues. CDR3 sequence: CASSQDVERPETQYF. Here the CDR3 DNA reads TGCGCCAGCAGCCAAGATGTCGAGCGACCCGAGACCCAGTACTTC.

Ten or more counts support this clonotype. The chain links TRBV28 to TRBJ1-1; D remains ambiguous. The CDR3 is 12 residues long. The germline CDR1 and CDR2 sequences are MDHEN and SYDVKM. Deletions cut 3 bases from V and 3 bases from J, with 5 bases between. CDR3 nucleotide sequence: TGTGCCAGCAGTTTTGGGGACACTGAAGCTTTCTTT. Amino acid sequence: CASSFGDTEAFF.

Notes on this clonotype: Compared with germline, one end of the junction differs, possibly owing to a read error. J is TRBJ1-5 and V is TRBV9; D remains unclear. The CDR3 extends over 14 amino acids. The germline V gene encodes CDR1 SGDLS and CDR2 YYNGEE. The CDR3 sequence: CASGVSLEDQPQHF. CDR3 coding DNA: TGTGCCAGCGGCGTATCGCTAGAAGATCAGCCCCAGCATTTT.

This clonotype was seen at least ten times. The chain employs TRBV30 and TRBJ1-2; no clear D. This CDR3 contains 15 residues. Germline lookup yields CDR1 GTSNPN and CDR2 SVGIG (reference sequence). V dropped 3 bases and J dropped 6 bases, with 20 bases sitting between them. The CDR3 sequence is CAWRPGDTTPHGYTF. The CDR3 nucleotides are TGTGCCTGGAGACCCGGAGACACCACGCCCCATGGCTACACCTTC.

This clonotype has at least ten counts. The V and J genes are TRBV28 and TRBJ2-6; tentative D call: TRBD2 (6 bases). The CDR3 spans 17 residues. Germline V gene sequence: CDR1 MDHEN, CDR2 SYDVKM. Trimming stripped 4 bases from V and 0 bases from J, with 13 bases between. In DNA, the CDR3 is TGTGCCAGCAGTTCGGGCCGGAGGGGCTCTGGGGCCAACGTCCTGACTTTC. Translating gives CASSSGRRGSGANVLTF.